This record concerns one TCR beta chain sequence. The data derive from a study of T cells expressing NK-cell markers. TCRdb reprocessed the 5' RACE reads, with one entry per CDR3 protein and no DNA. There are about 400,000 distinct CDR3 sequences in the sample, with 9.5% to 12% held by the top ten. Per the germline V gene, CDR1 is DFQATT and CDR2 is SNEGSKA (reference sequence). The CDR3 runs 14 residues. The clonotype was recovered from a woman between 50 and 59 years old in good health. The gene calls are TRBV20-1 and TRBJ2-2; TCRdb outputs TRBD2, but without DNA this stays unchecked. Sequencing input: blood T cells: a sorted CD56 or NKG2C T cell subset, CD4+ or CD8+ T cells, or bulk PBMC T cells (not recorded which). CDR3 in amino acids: CSAQRAGGPGELFF.